These 20 T cell receptor beta chains originate from one sample sequenced in a study of cytomegalovirus exposure and HLA in healthy donors (TCRdb year 2017). The receptor library was made with the immunoSEQ multiplex PCR assay. For the multiplex PCR, a mixture combining 60 forward primers for TCR Vbeta segments and 13 reverse primers for TCR Jbeta segments was used. TCRdb retrieved this table from immuneACCESS and kept in-frame rearrangements only. Not all clones are present; in checked studies, unresolved V genes account for under half, and no reason is known for the remainder. The data table for this sample lists some 70,000 clones. Together, the top ten hold 0.8% to 1% of the sample. Input material: PBMCs. Every receptor here comes from a boy aged 10-17 years in good health and CMV-seronegative.

The chain couples TRBV6-5 to TRBJ1-2; 7 bases line up with TRBD1. V was clipped by 7 bases and J by 3 bases; unmatched bases: 8. The CDR3 has 14 residues. Looked up from germline, CDR1 is MNHEY and CDR2 is SVGAGI. CDR3 amino acids: CASTLPTGYYGYTF. In DNA form, the CDR3 reads TGTGCCAGCACCCTACCGACAGGGTACTATGGCTACACCTTC.

With respect to this clone: Other DNA sequences in the same sample also yield this CDR3. The genes are TRBV7-6 and TRBJ1-1; D uncertain. The germline V gene has CDR1 SGHVS and CDR2 FNYEAQ. This CDR3 comprises 14 residues. Trimming left V 6 bases short and J 0 bases short, with 11 bases between. The CDR3 protein is CASSLSGMNTEAFF. CDR3 nucleotides: TGTGCCAGCAGTCTCTCGGGGATGAACACTGAAGCTTTCTTT.

The V gene is TRBV15, the J gene TRBJ1-2; 8 bases are shared with TRBD1. From germline, CDR1 is LNHNV and CDR2 YYDKDF (reference sequence). The CDR3 contains 15 residues. Germline trimming cut 3 bases from V and 6 bases from J; bases unmatched to any gene: 9. The CDR3 DNA reads as TGTGCCACCAGCAGTCAAAAACAGGGGGTGGATGGCTACACCTTC. Its protein is CATSSQKQGVDGYTF.

This rearrangement joins TRBV6-1 to TRBJ2-7; D not resolved. Germline CDR1 MNHNS, CDR2 SASEGT. Trimming stripped 4 bases from V and 6 bases from J, with 10 bases between. The CDR3 sequence is 12 residues long. CDR3 protein: CASSVRYSEQYF. The CDR3 nucleotides read TGTGCCAGCAGTGTGCGATACAGCGAGCAGTACTTC.

The genes are TRBV19 and TRBJ1-1; TRBD1 matches at 10 bases. CDR1 and CDR2 (germline): LNHDA, SQIVND (reference sequence). The CDR3 is 17 residues long. With V trimmed by 5 bases and J by 6 bases, 15 bases remained unmatched. The CDR3 is CASSVTGGANVVSEAFF. The CDR3 DNA reads as TGTGCCAGTAGTGTGACAGGGGGCGCGAACGTAGTCTCTGAAGCTTTCTTT.

This chain connects TRBV11-2 to TRBJ2-7; D is perhaps TRBD2 (6 bases). V lost 5 bases, J lost 0 bases, and 11 bases lay in between. From germline, CDR1 is SGHAT and CDR2 FQNNGV. The CDR3 runs 14 residues. CDR3 sequence reads: CASSPGGTSYEQYF. The CDR3 DNA sequence: TGTGCCAGCAGCCCAGGAGGGACCTCCTACGAGCAGTACTTC.

This chain links TRBV30 with TRBJ2-3; perhaps TRBD2 as D (6 bases). Germline lookup yields CDR1 GTSNPN and CDR2 SVGIG (reference sequence). This CDR3 spans 12 amino acids. V was shortened by 0 bases and J by 6 bases, with 7 bases between the two germline ends. CDR3 in DNA: TGTGCCTGGAGTGTAGGGAGGGATACGCAGTATTTT. Encoded protein: CAWSVGRDTQYF.

The chain has TRBV5-4 and TRBJ2-5, with TRBD1 as a possible D gene (6 bases). The CDR3 consists of 14 residues. V was clipped by 3 bases and J by 5 bases, with 14 bases between them. Germline CDR1 reads SGHNT; CDR2 reads YYREEE (reference sequence). The CDR3 DNA sequence: TGTGCCAGCAGCTACGACAGGTTCCGGGAGACCCAGTACTTC. It is translated as CASSYDRFRETQYF.

The chain uses TRBV7-9 and TRBJ2-3; maybe TRBD2 (6 bases). Trimming stripped 3 bases from V and 8 bases from J, with 12 bases between. The germline V gene has CDR1 SEHNR and CDR2 FQNEAQ (reference sequence). The CDR3 is 13 residues long. The CDR3 nucleotides are TGTGCCAGCAGCTTGGAGACTAGGGGTACGCAGTATTTT. It is translated as CASSLETRGTQYF.

J is TRBJ2-5 and V is TRBV6-5; D is perhaps TRBD2 (6 bases). Trimming took 2 bases from V and 5 from J, leaving 15 bases between them. The CDR3 sequence is 15 residues long. Germline-derived CDR1 and CDR2 are MNHEY and SVGAGI. CDR3 sequence reads: CASSYRASRGETQYF. CDR3 in DNA: TGTGCCAGCAGTTACCGGGCGAGCCGGGGGGAGACCCAGTACTTC.

V gene TRBV13 combines with J gene TRBJ2-1; TRBD2 agrees at 12 bases. The CDR3 spans 17 residues. V trimming: 6 bases; J trimming: 1 base; junction bases outside the gene matches: 7. Germline values: CDR1 PRHDT, CDR2 FYEKMQ (reference sequence). CDR3 nucleotide sequence: TGTGCCAGCAGTATAGCTAGCGGGGGGGCGTCCTACAATGAGCAGTTCTTC. Protein sequence: CASSIASGGASYNEQFF.

The J gene is TRBJ2-5, the V gene TRBV5-8, with D unresolved. The CDR3 runs to 16 residues. Between the trimmed V and J ends, which lost 2 bases and 2 bases, there was a span of 16 bases. The V gene's germline CDR1 is SGHTS and CDR2 YDEGEE. The CDR3 DNA reads TGTGCCAGCAGCTTTTCCCTCTACCGGTATCAAGAGACCCAGTACTTC. Its protein product is CASSFSLYRYQETQYF.

This chain connects TRBV7-6 to TRBJ2-7; TRBD1 agrees at 10 bases. Looked up from germline, CDR1 is SGHVS and CDR2 is FNYEAQ. The CDR3 spans 15 residues. J lost 2 bases, V lost 5 bases, and 6 bases had no gene match. CDR3 sequence: CASSPRDRGPYEQYF. The DNA of the CDR3 is TGTGCCAGCAGCCCCCGGGACAGGGGACCCTACGAGCAGTACTTC.

The CDR3 coding sequence is TGTGCCAGCAGCCCCGACAGGGGGCAGAGCACTGAAGCTTTCTTT. Its protein is CASSPDRGQSTEAFF. This sequence joins TRBV7-9 and TRBJ1-1, with 10 bases aligning to TRBD1. Germline CDR1 is SEHNR and CDR2 is FQNEAQ (reference sequence). V lost 5 bases and J lost 4; bases outside the gene matches: 7. This CDR3 contains 15 residues.

This chain uses TRBV6-5 with TRBJ2-7; 8 bases are shared with TRBD1. Germline trimming cut 0 bases from V and 5 bases from J; bases unmatched to any gene: 9. The CDR3 extends over 16 amino acids. The germline V gene encodes CDR1 MNHEY and CDR2 SVGAGI. CDR3 amino acids: CASSYSSRTGPHEQYF. The CDR3 DNA reads TGTGCCAGCAGTTACTCGAGTCGGACAGGGCCCCACGAGCAGTACTTC.

V gene TRBV18 combines with J gene TRBJ1-2, with 7 positions matching TRBD1. The germline V gene has CDR1 KGHSH and CDR2 LQKENI. V lost 3 bases to trimming and J lost 1 base; unmatched junction nucleotides: 2. The CDR3 has 14 amino acids. The DNA for the CDR3 is TGTGCCAGCTCACCCCAGGGGGATAACTATGGCTACACCTTC. Protein product: CASSPQGDNYGYTF.

The rearrangement uses TRBV4-3 and TRBJ2-3, with D maybe TRBD2 (6 bases). V dropped 2 bases and J dropped 3 bases, with 9 bases sitting between them. The germline gives CDR1 LGHNA, CDR2 YSLEER. There are 14 residues in the CDR3. The CDR3 sequence is CASSQQLATDTQYF. The CDR3 region has the DNA TGCGCCAGCAGCCAACAACTAGCAACAGATACGCAGTATTTT.

The genes are TRBV9 and TRBJ1-1, with D maybe TRBD1 (5 bases). Trimming stripped 0 bases from V and 4 bases from J, with 13 bases between. The CDR3 totals 15 residues. The V gene's germline CDR1 is SGDLS and CDR2 YYNGEE. CDR3 loop: CASSVEGVGGTEAFF. CDR3 nucleotides: TGTGCCAGCAGCGTAGAAGGGGTGGGCGGCACTGAAGCTTTCTTT.

DNA of the CDR3: TGCAGCGTTGGGGAGGGAACTGGCTACACCTTC. Protein sequence: CSVGEGTGYTF. The chain has TRBV29-1 and TRBJ1-2; D not certain. The CDR3 covers 11 residues. Trimming left V 4 bases short and J 7 bases short, with 10 bases between. Looked up from germline, CDR1 is SQVTM and CDR2 is ANQGSEA.

The chain joins TRBV30 to TRBJ1-5; no reliable D call. The CDR3 is 14 amino acids. The V gene's germline CDR1 is GTSNPN and CDR2 SVGIG (reference sequence). Trimming removed 3 bases at V and 5 bases at J, with 14 bases between. DNA for the CDR3: TGTGCCTGGAGAAGACCCGCCGGGGATCAGCCCCAGCATTTT. Its protein product is CAWRRPAGDQPQHF.